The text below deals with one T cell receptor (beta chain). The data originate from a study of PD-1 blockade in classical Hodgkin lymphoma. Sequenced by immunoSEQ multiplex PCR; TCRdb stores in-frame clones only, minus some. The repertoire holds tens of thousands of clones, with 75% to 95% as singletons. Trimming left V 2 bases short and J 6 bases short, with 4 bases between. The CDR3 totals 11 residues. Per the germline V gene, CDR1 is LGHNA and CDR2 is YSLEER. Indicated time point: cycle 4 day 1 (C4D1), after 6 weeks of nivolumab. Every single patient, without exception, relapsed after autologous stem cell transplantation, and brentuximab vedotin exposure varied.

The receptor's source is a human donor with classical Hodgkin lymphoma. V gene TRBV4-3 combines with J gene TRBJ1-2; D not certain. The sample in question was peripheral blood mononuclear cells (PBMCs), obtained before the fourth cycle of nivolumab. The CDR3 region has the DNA TGCGCCAGCAGCCAATCGGATGGCTACACCTTC. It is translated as CASSQSDGYTF.